The 11 T cell receptor beta chains in this list originate from one sample, sequenced in a study of shared clonotypes between healthy human individuals. Sequencing was performed with immunoSEQ multiplex PCR; in TCRdb, only in-frame clones are kept and a portion is missing. This table holds fewer than 2.5 million clones, roughly 93% found once. Sequencing was performed on naive CD4+ T cells from PBMCs. Regarding subset: CD45RA+ positively selected. These receptors were obtained from a man between 18 and 35 years old in good health. Some clones in this sample may be carry-over from other donors' samples.

About this clone: This sample also contains other DNA sequences that code for the same CDR3. The chain carries TRBV28 and TRBJ2-3; tentatively, D is TRBD2 (6 bases). Germline loops: CDR1 MDHEN, CDR2 SYDVKM. The CDR3 runs to 13 residues. Trimming took 2 bases from V and 3 from J, leaving 6 bases between them. The CDR3 DNA is TGTGCCAGCAGTTTAGGAGGGACAGATACGCAGTATTTT. Its protein is CASSLGGTDTQYF.

CDR3 amino acids: CASSSTTGHLTDTQYF. The CDR3 nucleotides read TGTGCCAGCAGTTCTACTACAGGGCATCTAACAGATACGCAGTATTTT. The rearrangement joins TRBV11-3 to TRBJ2-3; maybe TRBD1 (6 bases). The CDR3 is 16 amino acids. Trimming removed 6 bases at V and 3 bases at J, with 19 bases between. CDR1 is SGHNT and CDR2 is YENEEA in the germline V gene.

Only one count was recorded for this clone. Other DNA sequences in this sample translate to the same CDR3. CDR3 DNA: TGTGCCACCAGCAGAGATATCGCGGAAGAGACCCAGTACTTC. This codes for CATSRDIAEETQYF. The genes are TRBV15 and TRBJ2-5, with unresolved D. V dropped 0 bases and J dropped 3 bases, with 8 bases sitting between them. CDR1 and CDR2 (germline): LNHNV, YYDKDF (reference sequence). The CDR3 length is 14 residues.

The rearrangement links TRBV5-1 to TRBJ2-3; the D is unclear. This CDR3 is 15 amino acids long. CDR1 and CDR2 from the germline V gene are SGHRS and YFSETQ. V lost 4 bases to trimming and J lost 6 bases, with 18 bases between them. Written as DNA, the CDR3 is TGCGCCAGCAGCCAAAGTCCTAGGTCTCGGGATACGCAGTATTTT. It specifies CASSQSPRSRDTQYF.

DNA for the CDR3: TGTGCCTGGAGCACAGGGATCGGAAACACCATATATTTT. Translated, it gives CAWSTGIGNTIYF. The chain employs TRBV30 and TRBJ1-3, with D maybe TRBD1 (6 bases). CDR1 GTSNPN and CDR2 SVGIG come from the germline V gene (reference sequence). Trimming stripped 3 bases from V and 4 bases from J, with 10 bases between. The CDR3 covers 13 residues.

In its sample, this clone was seen once. The genes are TRBV30 and TRBJ1-2; D call uncertain. The CDR3 contains 16 residues. Germline CDR1 and CDR2: GTSNPN and SVGIG (reference sequence). The V gene lost 0 bases and the J gene lost 1 base, with 15 bases spanning the gap. CDR3 sequence (DNA): TGTGCCTGGAGTGTGTGGTGGCAGGACGATAACTATGGCTACACCTTC. Amino acid sequence: CAWSVWWQDDNYGYTF.

To note about this clone: The junction departs from germline at one end; a sequencing error may be responsible. The same CDR3 is also encoded by other DNA sequences in this sample. The CDR3 loop is CSVEGTSGQETQYF. Here the CDR3 DNA reads TGCAGCGTGGAAGGGACTAGCGGACAAGAGACCCAGTACTTC. V usage is TRBV29-1 and J usage is TRBJ2-5; 11 bases are shared with TRBD2. CDR1 is SQVTM and CDR2 is ANQGSEA in the germline V gene. The CDR3 extends over 14 amino acids.

The chain carries TRBV5-6 and TRBJ2-1; D is ambiguous. The CDR3 is 15 residues long. With 2 bases removed from V and 0 bases from J, the gap between germline ends came to 9 bases. The germline gives CDR1 SGHDT, CDR2 YYEEEE. As DNA, the CDR3 is TGTGCCAGCAGCTTCCCCGCGACCTCCTACAATGAGCAGTTCTTC. It is translated as CASSFPATSYNEQFF.

This rearrangement joins TRBV7-2 to TRBJ2-5; D not certain. Germline-derived CDR1 and CDR2 are SGHTA and FQGNSA. The CDR3 is made up of 14 amino acids. V dropped 4 bases and J dropped 4 bases, with 13 bases sitting between them. CDR3 DNA sequence: TGTGCCAGCAGCTCTGGAAGCGTCCGAGAGACCCAGTACTTC. This translates into CASSSGSVRETQYF.

This clone was seen only once. The chain uses TRBV19 and TRBJ2-1; 9 positions agree with TRBD2. The CDR3 extends over 20 amino acids. Germline CDR1 is LNHDA and CDR2 is SQIVND (reference sequence). J was trimmed by 0 bases and V by 5 bases; bases with no gene match: 17. CDR3 residues: CASSARPGTSRSSSYNEQFF. The CDR3 coding sequence is TGTGCCAGTAGTGCCCGCCCCGGGACTAGCCGTTCTAGCTCCTACAATGAGCAGTTCTTC.

The chain combines TRBV6-1 with TRBJ2-3, with D perhaps assigned TRBD1 or TRBD2 (5 bases each). Germline V gene lookup returns CDR1 MNHNS and CDR2 SASEGT. The V gene lost 4 bases and the J gene lost 2 bases, with 10 bases spanning the gap. The CDR3 extends over 14 amino acids. DNA of the CDR3: TGTGCCAGCAGTGGAGGGGCATTCACAGATACGCAGTATTTT. Its translation is CASSGGAFTDTQYF.